This T cell receptor beta chain emerged from a study of T cell responses to AZD1222 COVID-19 vaccine. About the study: Second doses at about 4 or about 12 weeks were pooled.

Remarks on this clone: Its antigen is still unknown.

Notes on the study in general: None of the repertoires were sampled until the peak T cell response had passed. The span of vaccine-associated CD4 TCRs extended across spike, with dominance at 160-218 and 743-854. The donor group comprised mostly white British people and more females; the analysis possibly underestimated clonal diversity.

Clones were read by immunoSEQ multiplex PCR, and TCRdb kept only the in-frame ones, dropping some. The sample has 90,000 to 150,000 clones, 88% seen once. The material sequenced was peripheral blood, taken on day 0 of AZD1222 vaccination. The receptor was isolated from an adult in good health.

CDR3 coding DNA: TGTGCCAGCAGACCCGGGACAGGGCTCAATAGCAATCAGCCCCAGCATTTT. Protein sequence: CASRPGTGLNSNQPQHF. The V gene is TRBV2, the J gene TRBJ1-5; TRBD1 aligns across 9 bases. Germline V gene lookup returns CDR1 SNHLY and CDR2 FYNNEI. The CDR3 has 17 residues. V lost 6 bases to trimming and J lost 0 bases; unmatched junction nucleotides: 9.